This T cell receptor (beta chain) was captured by sequencing in a study of breast tumors, draining lymph nodes, adjacent tissues. Turning to this clonotype: The target antigen is unknown.

Axillary draining lymph nodes of breast cancer patients supplied the node samples. The V gene's germline CDR1 is LNHDA and CDR2 SQIVND (reference sequence). The V and J ends lost 1 base and 0 bases respectively, with 16 bases between them. The CDR3 runs to 18 residues. General study findings and limits: That most tumor T cells come from lymph nodes remained unproven. Data fit most tumor T cells coming from lymph node, expanding in tumor. Tumors had less TCR diversity than lymph nodes, more than nontumor tissue. Luminal-like breast cancer showed significantly greater tumor-nontumor repertoire similarity than basal-like breast cancer did.

A single record per CDR3 protein comes from TCRdb applying MiXCR to the multiplex PCR reads. The sample consists of 90,000 to 120,000 distinct CDR3 sequences, less than 25% of them appearing once. The sequenced material came from axillary lymph node tissue. The TCR comes from a female donor with breast cancer. Some clones in this sample may be carry-over from other donors' samples. The chain carries TRBV19 and TRBJ2-1; D might be TRBD1 (5 bases). As DNA, the CDR3 is TGTGCCAGTAGTATAGCAGGGATTACTTTTCGCTCCTACAATGAGCAGTTCTTC. Amino acids: CASSIAGITFRSYNEQFF.